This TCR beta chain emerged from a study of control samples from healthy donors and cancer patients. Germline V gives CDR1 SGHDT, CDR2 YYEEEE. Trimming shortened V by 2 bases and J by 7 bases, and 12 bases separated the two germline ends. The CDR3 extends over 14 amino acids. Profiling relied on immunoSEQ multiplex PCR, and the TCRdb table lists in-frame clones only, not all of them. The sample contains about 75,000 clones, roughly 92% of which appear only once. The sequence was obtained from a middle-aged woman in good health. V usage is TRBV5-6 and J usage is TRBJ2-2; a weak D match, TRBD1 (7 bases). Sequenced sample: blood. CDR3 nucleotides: TGTGCCAGCAGCTTCGGGCAGGGGGGCGGGGAGCTGTTTTTT. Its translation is CASSFGQGGGELFF. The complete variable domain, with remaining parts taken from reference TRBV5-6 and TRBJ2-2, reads DAGVTQSPTHLIKTRGQQVTLRCSPKSGHDTVSWYQQALGQGPQFIFQYYEEEERQRGNFPDRFSGHQFPNYSSELNVNALLLGDSALYLCASSFGQGGGELFFGEGSRLTVL.